This note documents a single T cell receptor (beta chain) sequence. The treatment is: oral pan-JAK inhibitor, 5-10 mg twice daily. After isolation, RNA underwent reverse transcription to generate cDNA as the sequencing template. The assay was immunoSEQ multiplex PCR, and TCRdb's table has in-frame clones only and misses some. Seen here are around 290,000 clones, roughly 60% observed once, and the top ten hold 1.8%. This CDR3 comprises 13 residues. Trimming stripped 6 bases from V and 6 bases from J, with 12 bases between. Germline V gene data show CDR1 as MNHEY and CDR2 as SVGAGI. This record comes from a study of CD8+ T cells in alopecia areata.

This clonotype was sampled from a human donor with alopecia areata. The V and J genes are TRBV6-5 and TRBJ2-4; unclear D gene. The material was CD4+ T cells sorted from blood, obtained at week 24, from a patient treated with tofacitinib. The CDR3 DNA follows: TGTGCCAGCAGCGGCGAATTGGGAAACATTCAGTACTTC. Translating it yields CASSGELGNIQYF.